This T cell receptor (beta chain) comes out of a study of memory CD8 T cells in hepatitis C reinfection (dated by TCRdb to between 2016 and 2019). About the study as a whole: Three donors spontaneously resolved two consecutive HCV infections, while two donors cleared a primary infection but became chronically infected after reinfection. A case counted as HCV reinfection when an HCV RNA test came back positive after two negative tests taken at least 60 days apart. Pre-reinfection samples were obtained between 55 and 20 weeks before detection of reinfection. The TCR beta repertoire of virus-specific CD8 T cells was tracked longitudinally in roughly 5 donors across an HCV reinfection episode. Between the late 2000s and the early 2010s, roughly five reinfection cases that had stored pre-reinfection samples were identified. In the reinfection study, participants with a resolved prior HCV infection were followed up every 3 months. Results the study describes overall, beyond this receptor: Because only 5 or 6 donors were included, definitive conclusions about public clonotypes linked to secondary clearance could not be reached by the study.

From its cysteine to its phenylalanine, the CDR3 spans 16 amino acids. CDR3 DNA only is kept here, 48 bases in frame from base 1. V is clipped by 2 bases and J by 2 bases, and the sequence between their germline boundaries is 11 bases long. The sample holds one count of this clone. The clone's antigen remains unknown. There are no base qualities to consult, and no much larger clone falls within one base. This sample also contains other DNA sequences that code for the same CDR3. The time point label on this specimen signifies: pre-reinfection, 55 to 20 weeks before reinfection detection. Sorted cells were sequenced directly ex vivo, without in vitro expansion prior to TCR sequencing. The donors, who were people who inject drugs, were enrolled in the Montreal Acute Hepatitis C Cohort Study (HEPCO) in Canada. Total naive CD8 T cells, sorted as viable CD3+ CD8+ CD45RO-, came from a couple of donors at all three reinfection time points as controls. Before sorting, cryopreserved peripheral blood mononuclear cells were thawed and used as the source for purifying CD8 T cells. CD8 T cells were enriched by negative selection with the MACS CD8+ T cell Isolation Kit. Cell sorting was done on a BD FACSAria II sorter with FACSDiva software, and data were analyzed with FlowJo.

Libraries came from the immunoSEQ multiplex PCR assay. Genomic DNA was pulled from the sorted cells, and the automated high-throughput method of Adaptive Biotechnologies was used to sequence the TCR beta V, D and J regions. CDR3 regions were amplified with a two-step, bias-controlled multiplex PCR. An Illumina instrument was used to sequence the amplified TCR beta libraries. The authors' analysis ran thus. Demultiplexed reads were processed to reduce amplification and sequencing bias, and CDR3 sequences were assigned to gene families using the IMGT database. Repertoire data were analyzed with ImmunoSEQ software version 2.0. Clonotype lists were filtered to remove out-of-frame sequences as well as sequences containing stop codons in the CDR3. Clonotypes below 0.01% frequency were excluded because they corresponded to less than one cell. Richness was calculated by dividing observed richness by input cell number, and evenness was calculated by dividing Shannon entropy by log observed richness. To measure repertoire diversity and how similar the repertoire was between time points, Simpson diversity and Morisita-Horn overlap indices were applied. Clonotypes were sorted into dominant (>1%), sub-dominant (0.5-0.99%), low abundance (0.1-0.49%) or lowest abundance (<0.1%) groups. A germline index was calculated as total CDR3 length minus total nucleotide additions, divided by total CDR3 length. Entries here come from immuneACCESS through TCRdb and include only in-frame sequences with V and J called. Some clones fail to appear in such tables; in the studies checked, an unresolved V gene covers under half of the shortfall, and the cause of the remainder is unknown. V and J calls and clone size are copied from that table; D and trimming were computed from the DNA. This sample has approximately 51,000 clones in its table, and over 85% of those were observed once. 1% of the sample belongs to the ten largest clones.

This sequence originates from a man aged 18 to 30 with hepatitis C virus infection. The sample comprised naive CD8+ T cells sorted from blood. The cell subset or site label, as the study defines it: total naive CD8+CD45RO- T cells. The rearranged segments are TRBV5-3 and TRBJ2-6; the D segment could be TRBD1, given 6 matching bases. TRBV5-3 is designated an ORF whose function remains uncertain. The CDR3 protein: CARSFPGAAGANVLTF. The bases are TGTGCCAGAAGCTTCCCAGGGGCTGCTGGGGCCAACGTCCTGACTTTC.